These T cell receptor beta chains were read from a single sample in a study of T cell responses to AZD1222 COVID-19 vaccine. The repertoire was sequenced with immunoSEQ multiplex PCR; TCRdb's copy has only in-frame clones and lacks some. This sample yields roughly 130,000 clones, of which about 92% are seen a single time; about 3.2% belongs to the top ten. The sample in question was peripheral blood, obtained on day 0 of AZD1222 vaccination. The source is an adult in good health. CDR3s include the opening cysteine and the closing phenylalanine or tryptophan. The order of the fields is J gene, V gene, D gene, clone size, CDR3 DNA, CDR3 protein. The D gene is left open where the match is weak. Only part of the rows carry a size: once, few, many, or a class if the clone is expanded.

j_call: TRBJ1-2; v_call: TRBV2; d_call: .; clone_size: .; cdr3_nt: TGTGCCAGCAGTCGGCGAGTTTCTGGCTACACCTTC; cdr3_aa: CASSRRVSGYTF
j_call: TRBJ2-6; v_call: TRBV30; d_call: .; clone_size: .; cdr3_nt: TGTGCCTGGAGTGTATCTCTACGCTCTGGGGCCAACGTCCTGACTTTC; cdr3_aa: CAWSVSLRSGANVLTF
j_call: TRBJ1-6; v_call: TRBV5-1; d_call: .; clone_size: .; cdr3_nt: TGCGCCAGCAGCTATAGTTCAGGGGAAAATTCACCCCTCCACTTT; cdr3_aa: CASSYSSGENSPLHF
j_call: TRBJ1-1; v_call: TRBV6-6; d_call: .; clone_size: .; cdr3_nt: TGTGCCAGCAGTTTTAAGGGGGGTGACACTGAAGCTTTCTTT; cdr3_aa: CASSFKGGDTEAFF
j_call: TRBJ1-6; v_call: TRBV27; d_call: .; clone_size: few; cdr3_nt: TGTGCCAGCAGTTTATTGGGCAGAGATAATTCACCCCTCCACTTT; cdr3_aa: CASSLLGRDNSPLHF
j_call: TRBJ2-3; v_call: TRBV6-1; d_call: TRBD2; clone_size: .; cdr3_nt: TGTGCCAGCAGTGATGTAGCGGGGGGCTTGACAGATACGCAGTATTTT; cdr3_aa: CASSDVAGGLTDTQYF
j_call: TRBJ2-2; v_call: TRBV6-2/TRBV6-3; d_call: .; clone_size: .; cdr3_nt: TGTGCCAGCAGTTGCCAGGTAGGCGGGGCGAACACCGGGGAGCTGTTTTTT; cdr3_aa: CASSCQVGGANTGELFF
j_call: TRBJ2-7; v_call: TRBV10-1; d_call: .; clone_size: .; cdr3_nt: TGCGCCAGCAAGGACACAGGAGAGCAGTACTTC; cdr3_aa: CASKDTGEQYF
j_call: TRBJ2-2; v_call: TRBV6-4; d_call: .; clone_size: .; cdr3_nt: TGTGCCAGCAGTGACACTAGCACCGGGGAGCTGTTTTTT; cdr3_aa: CASSDTSTGELFF
j_call: TRBJ1-2; v_call: TRBV19; d_call: .; clone_size: once; cdr3_nt: TGTGCCAGTAGTTCCCAAATCGGACAAGTCTATGGCTACACCTTC; cdr3_aa: CASSSQIGQVYGYTF
j_call: TRBJ1-1; v_call: TRBV15; d_call: .; clone_size: .; cdr3_nt: TGTGCCACCAGCACACTGGGATTCACTGAAGCTTTCTTT; cdr3_aa: CATSTLGFTEAFF
j_call: TRBJ2-3; v_call: TRBV5-6; d_call: TRBD2; clone_size: .; cdr3_nt: TGTGCCAGCAGCATCGGACTAGCGAGCACAGATACGCAGTATTTT; cdr3_aa: CASSIGLASTDTQYF
j_call: TRBJ2-1; v_call: TRBV7-6; d_call: TRBD2; clone_size: .; cdr3_nt: TGTGCCAGCAGACGGACTAGCGACTACAATGAGCAGTTCTTC; cdr3_aa: CASRRTSDYNEQFF
j_call: TRBJ1-4; v_call: TRBV5-1; d_call: .; clone_size: .; cdr3_nt: TGCGCCAGCAGCTTGGCCGGGTCGGGCGGGGAAAAACTGTTTTTT; cdr3_aa: CASSLAGSGGEKLFF
j_call: TRBJ2-5; v_call: TRBV11-2; d_call: TRBD2; clone_size: .; cdr3_nt: TGTGCCAGCAGCTCCCTGCCAGCGGGAGGGCCGGGAGAGACCCAGTACTTC; cdr3_aa: CASSSLPAGGPGETQYF
j_call: TRBJ2-7; v_call: TRBV6-5; d_call: TRBD2; clone_size: .; cdr3_nt: TGTGCCAGCGAGAGGGAACTAGCGGGAGTCGAGCAGTACTTC; cdr3_aa: CASERELAGVEQYF
j_call: TRBJ2-5; v_call: TRBV13; d_call: TRBD2; clone_size: .; cdr3_nt: TGTGCCAGCAGCTTATCGGGAGGGGGGGAGACCCAGTACTTC; cdr3_aa: CASSLSGGGETQYF
j_call: TRBJ2-7; v_call: TRBV19; d_call: TRBD2; clone_size: .; cdr3_nt: TGTGCCAGTAGTTCCAAAGGACTAGCGGGAATAAACGAGCAGTACTTC; cdr3_aa: CASSSKGLAGINEQYF
j_call: TRBJ2-3; v_call: TRBV7-3; d_call: TRBD2; clone_size: .; cdr3_nt: TGTGCCAGCAGCCAGACTAGCGGGGTCTACGGAACGCAGTATTTT; cdr3_aa: CASSQTSGVYGTQYF
j_call: TRBJ1-1; v_call: TRBV15; d_call: .; clone_size: .; cdr3_nt: TGTGCCACCAGCAGAGACGGCTTAGAGGCTTTCTTT; cdr3_aa: CATSRDGLEAFF
j_call: TRBJ1-5; v_call: TRBV21-1; d_call: .; clone_size: .; cdr3_nt: TGTGCCAGCAGCAATGGACAGGGAAGTAATCAGCCCCAGCATTTT; cdr3_aa: CASSNGQGSNQPQHF
j_call: TRBJ1-2; v_call: TRBV5-4; d_call: .; clone_size: .; cdr3_nt: TGTGCCAGCAGCTCGAATTTAGATAATGGCTACACCTTC; cdr3_aa: CASSSNLDNGYTF
j_call: TRBJ1-5; v_call: TRBV24-1; d_call: TRBD1; clone_size: once; cdr3_nt: TGTGCCACCAGTGCCGGGGGGACAGAGTGGCCCCAGCATTTT; cdr3_aa: CATSAGGTEWPQHF
j_call: TRBJ2-1; v_call: TRBV3-1/TRBV3-2; d_call: .; clone_size: .; cdr3_nt: TGTGCCAGCAGCCAAGTTGGACAAGGACTATACAATGAGCAGTTCTTC; cdr3_aa: CASSQVGQGLYNEQFF
j_call: TRBJ1-1; v_call: TRBV30; d_call: .; clone_size: .; cdr3_nt: TGTGCCTGGACTGTGTACGCTGAAGCTTTCTTT; cdr3_aa: CAWTVYAEAFF
j_call: TRBJ2-3; v_call: TRBV18; d_call: TRBD2; clone_size: .; cdr3_nt: TGTGCCAGCTCGCCCACTAGCGGGTTTAGCACAGATACGCAGTATTTT; cdr3_aa: CASSPTSGFSTDTQYF
j_call: TRBJ2-1; v_call: TRBV5-1; d_call: TRBD2; clone_size: .; cdr3_nt: TGCGCCAGCAGCTTGGGCCTAGCGGGCCCCTATGAGCAGTTCTTC; cdr3_aa: CASSLGLAGPYEQFF
j_call: TRBJ1-2; v_call: TRBV19; d_call: .; clone_size: .; cdr3_nt: TGTGCCAGTAGCCCGGGGAACGACTATGGCTACACCTTC; cdr3_aa: CASSPGNDYGYTF
j_call: TRBJ2-3; v_call: TRBV7-3; d_call: TRBD2; clone_size: .; cdr3_nt: TGTGCCAGCAGCCCTACTAGCGTCCGCACAGATACGCAGTATTTT; cdr3_aa: CASSPTSVRTDTQYF
j_call: TRBJ2-1; v_call: TRBV18; d_call: TRBD1; clone_size: .; cdr3_nt: TGTGCCAGCTCACCAGTCGGACAGGGGAGGGATGAGCAGTTCTTC; cdr3_aa: CASSPVGQGRDEQFF
j_call: TRBJ2-1; v_call: TRBV28; d_call: TRBD2; clone_size: .; cdr3_nt: TGTGCCAGCAGCATAAGTTATAGCGGGAGGGCCCAAGATGAGCAGTTCTTC; cdr3_aa: CASSISYSGRAQDEQFF
j_call: TRBJ1-4; v_call: TRBV4-1; d_call: TRBD1; clone_size: .; cdr3_nt: TGCGCCAGCAGCCAAGTGGGGACAGGGTTGGGAAGAAAACTGTTTTTT; cdr3_aa: CASSQVGTGLGRKLFF
j_call: TRBJ1-4; v_call: TRBV7-9; d_call: .; clone_size: .; cdr3_nt: TGTGCCAGCAGCTTAAAGACGGCCAAAGGGGAAAAACTGTTTTTT; cdr3_aa: CASSLKTAKGEKLFF
j_call: TRBJ2-7; v_call: TRBV7-2; d_call: TRBD1; clone_size: once; cdr3_nt: TGTGCCAGCAGCCCGCACAGGGGGCCTAGGTACGAGCAGTACTTC; cdr3_aa: CASSPHRGPRYEQYF
j_call: TRBJ2-1; v_call: TRBV24-1; d_call: .; clone_size: .; cdr3_nt: TGTGCCACCAGTGCCTACAGTGCGAATGAGCAGTTCTTC; cdr3_aa: CATSAYSANEQFF
j_call: TRBJ2-7; v_call: TRBV11-2; d_call: .; clone_size: .; cdr3_nt: TGTGCCAGCAGCTTAGAGTCCCGGGGTACCTACGAGCAGTACTTC; cdr3_aa: CASSLESRGTYEQYF
j_call: TRBJ2-7; v_call: TRBV19; d_call: TRBD1; clone_size: few; cdr3_nt: TGTGCCAGTAGTATAGCTTTCGGACAGGGCAAGTACGAGCAGTACTTC; cdr3_aa: CASSIAFGQGKYEQYF
j_call: TRBJ1-5; v_call: TRBV19; d_call: .; clone_size: .; cdr3_nt: TGTGCCAGTAGTAAGGCTTCCGGGGATGAACAGCCCCAGCATTTT; cdr3_aa: CASSKASGDEQPQHF
j_call: TRBJ2-7; v_call: TRBV15; d_call: .; clone_size: once; cdr3_nt: TGTGCCACCAGCAGTTCGGATCGCTTGGCAGCCCCGGTTGTAGTAGAGCAGTACTTC; cdr3_aa: CATSSSDRLAAPVVVEQYF
j_call: TRBJ2-7; v_call: TRBV14; d_call: TRBD1; clone_size: .; cdr3_nt: TGTGCCAGCCGGGGACAGGGGGAAGCCTACGAGCAGTACTTC; cdr3_aa: CASRGQGEAYEQYF
j_call: TRBJ2-3; v_call: TRBV7-9; d_call: TRBD2; clone_size: once; cdr3_nt: TGTGCCAGCAGCCTAGGACTAGCGGGGGTCACAGATACGCAGTATTTT; cdr3_aa: CASSLGLAGVTDTQYF
j_call: TRBJ1-1; v_call: TRBV19; d_call: .; clone_size: .; cdr3_nt: TGTGCCAGTAGTGTTACAGGGAGGCCTGAAGCTTTCTTT; cdr3_aa: CASSVTGRPEAFF
j_call: TRBJ2-3; v_call: TRBV11-2; d_call: TRBD2; clone_size: .; cdr3_nt: TGTGCCAGCAGCTTAGATTCCGGGCTAGCGGGAGGCGAGAGCACAGATACGCAGTATTTT; cdr3_aa: CASSLDSGLAGGESTDTQYF